This entry lists 5 T cell receptor beta chains sequenced from one sample in a study of T cells after yellow fever vaccination. TCRdb reanalysed the 5' RACE reads using MiXCR and keeps one entry per CDR3 protein. Here the sample spans around 590,000 distinct CDR3 sequences, over 9% being singletons. Sequenced here: PBMCs, sampled on the day of the yellow fever booster vaccination. The receptors were gathered from a man aged 25 to 40 who received the YFV17D yellow fever vaccine.

This clonotype showed up just a few times. J is TRBJ1-4 and V is TRBV6-1, with D perhaps matching TRBD1 (6 bases). This CDR3 contains 15 residues. The V end lost 10 bases, the J end lost 8 bases, and 23 bases lay between the germline ends. CDR1 and CDR2 (germline): MNHNS, SASEGT. CDR3 in amino acids: CATVPGHQPIEKLFF. The DNA of the CDR3 is TGTGCCACCGTACCGGGACACCAACCCATAGAAAAACTGTTTTTT.

This clonotype was counted a few times. This chain connects TRBV6-1 to TRBJ2-3; D is undetermined. The CDR3 consists of 15 residues. V was cut by 6 bases and J by 1 base, with 14 bases left in between. In germline, CDR1 is MNHNS, CDR2 SASEGT. CDR3 sequence reads: CASRGINTGTDTQYF. DNA for the CDR3: TGTGCCAGCAGAGGGATCAACACCGGCACAGATACGCAGTATTTT.

The rearrangement joins TRBV24-1 to TRBJ2-7; maybe TRBD2 (5 bases). From germline, CDR1 is KGHDR and CDR2 SFDVKD. CDR3 length: 14 amino acids. Trimming cost V 3 bases and J 1 base, with 9 bases left between them. The CDR3 DNA follows: TGTGCCACCAGTGATGTAGCGAATTCCTACGAGCAGTACTTC. As protein: CATSDVANSYEQYF.

Note on this clonotype: This may be a read error: a much more frequent sequence differs by one nucleotide. The chain employs TRBV7-8 and TRBJ2-7; a weak D match, TRBD2 (5 bases). This CDR3 is 12 amino acids long. The V end was cut by 2 bases, the J end by 5 bases, with 7 bases between. Germline loops: CDR1 SGHVS, CDR2 FQNEAQ. The CDR3 loop reads CASSLPGNEQYF. CDR3 coding DNA: TGTGCCAGCAGCTTACCCGGGAACGAGCAGTACTTC.

This clonotype has a handful of counts. V is TRBV20-1 and J is TRBJ2-7, with 8 bases matching TRBD1. V was clipped by 0 bases and J by 6 bases; unmatched bases: 7. Germline loops: CDR1 DFQATT, CDR2 SNEGSKA (reference sequence). The CDR3 totals 14 residues. The CDR3 spells CSARDRDRLSEQYF. The CDR3 DNA follows: TGCAGTGCTAGAGATCGGGACAGGTTAAGCGAGCAGTACTTC.